Listed below are T cell receptor beta chains from one sample, sequenced in a study of PD-L1 blockade in urothelial cancer. Generated by immunoSEQ multiplex PCR, the TCRdb table keeps only in-frame clones and is missing some. The data contain around 53,000 clones, 70% to 90% of them singletons. Sequenced material: PBMCs, taken around atezolizumab (anti-PD-L1) treatment. These receptor sequences come from a man over 45 with urothelial cancer. Each CDR3 is given with its conserved first and last residue. The D gene is left open where the match is weak.

D gene	V gene	J gene	CDR3 protein
TRBD2	TRBV5-1	TRBJ2-3	CASSLARASGSGSADTQYF
NA	TRBV15	TRBJ2-2	CATSGGGQTNTGELFF
TRBD2	TRBV10-1	TRBJ2-5	CASSESFGTSVRETQYF
TRBD2	TRBV9	TRBJ2-1	CASSPRLASSEQFF
NA	TRBV5-4	TRBJ2-5	CASSFLVGQRQETQYF
TRBD1	TRBV7-8	TRBJ1-5	CASSPPTGTGGDQPQHF
NA	TRBV5-1	TRBJ2-7	CASSRDKNYEQYF
TRBD1	TRBV5-1	TRBJ1-4	CASSLDRGSNEKLFF
NA	TRBV28	TRBJ2-7	CASSAGLYEQYF
NA	TRBV11-2	TRBJ1-6	CASSSRQAYNSPLHF
TRBD2	TRBV28	TRBJ2-5	CASSFPGLAGGETQYF
NA	TRBV6-5	TRBJ2-5	CASSPPGAGETQYF
NA	TRBV11-2	TRBJ2-4	CASSLERRGLNIQYF
NA	TRBV7-9	TRBJ2-5	CASTLEWTQYF
TRBD1	TRBV15	TRBJ2-1	CATSTHLGTGGIRGIYNEQFF
TRBD2	TRBV27	TRBJ2-7	CASSLRTTAGGYEQYF
TRBD1	TRBV11-2	TRBJ2-4	CASSLGGQGAHIQYF
TRBD2	TRBV5-1	TRBJ2-3	CASSFGLAGGGDTDTQYF
NA	TRBV28	TRBJ1-5	CASSLGGAFNQPQHF
NA	TRBV7-9	TRBJ1-1	CASSFEDTEAFF
TRBD1	TRBV5-1	TRBJ1-6	CASSNRGVDSPLHF
NA	TRBV11-3	TRBJ2-2	CASSLVGTGELFF
NA	TRBV7-2	TRBJ2-7	CASSKRIREPHEQYF
TRBD1	TRBV27	TRBJ2-6	CASSSRQGSGANVLTF
NA	TRBV18	TRBJ2-5	CASSPSGKETQYF
TRBD1	TRBV10-1	TRBJ2-7	CASSTGQGALQYF
NA	TRBV19	TRBJ2-4	CASSTQATGKLAKNIQYF
TRBD2	TRBV5-4	TRBJ2-7	CASSPESGRGEQYF
TRBD1	TRBV5-6	TRBJ1-2	CASSLLRTGVDYGYTF
TRBD1	TRBV7-9	TRBJ2-7	CASSSTGTGVYEQYF
TRBD1	TRBV9	TRBJ1-2	CASSPPTGTGYGYTF
NA	TRBV4-3	TRBJ2-4	CASSQEQHTTNIQYF
NA	TRBV21-1	TRBJ2-7	CASSTTPTIYEQYF
TRBD1	TRBV2	TRBJ2-2	CASREGGGQGYTGELFF
TRBD2	TRBV9	TRBJ2-5	CASSVASAGIQETQYF
NA	TRBV21-1	TRBJ1-5	CASSNTWPLGNQPQHF
NA	TRBV4-1	TRBJ2-3	CASSQGTSTDTQYF
NA	TRBV7-9	TRBJ1-4	CASSPGQSTTNEKLFF
NA	TRBV15	TRBJ2-7	CATSARDFSHEQYF
TRBD2	TRBV4-2	TRBJ2-7	CASSHAGDEQYF
NA	TRBV11-2	TRBJ2-1	CASSQLQGRSYNEQFF